This T cell receptor beta chain was identified during a study of blood T cell repertoires in COVID-19. At the level of the study: Sites in the United States, Italy and Spain provided acute and convalescent COVID-19 samples. Nucleic acid was either cDNA or gDNA, and it came from T cells, B-cell-depleted T cells, or PBMCs.

The germline gives CDR1 SGHRS, CDR2 YFSETQ. V shed 4 bases and J 4 bases; nucleotides not matched to a gene: 6. This CDR3 is 15 amino acids long. Study processing details: Amplifying reference gene primers gave estimates of nucleated cell counts. Some clones are missing from TCRdb's copy, which holds only in-frame ones; the method was immunoSEQ multiplex PCR. That table is the source of V, J and clone size, and D and trimming were worked out from the DNA. Here the sample spans around 240,000 clones, roughly four fifths being singletons. The sequencing input was peripheral blood. This receptor was obtained from a woman aged 45-60 years with acute or convalescent COVID-19. The V gene is TRBV5-1, the J gene TRBJ2-5; 11 bases are shared with TRBD1. CDR3 DNA: TGCGCCAGCAGCCCAGGACAGGGGGCACCAGAGACCCAGTACTTC. It is translated as CASSPGQGAPETQYF.